This TCR beta chain was retrieved from a study of cytomegalovirus exposure and HLA in healthy donors. Study at large: From HLA-typed donors, an early data release held around 85 million unique TCRs.

The study's findings and limits: What a later analysis reportedly showed was that an Asian-associated ancestry cluster had fewer N-insertions than the 666-donor mean. Among the sequence variants, a highly shared cluster was likely an artifact of sequencing. Most TCR sequences proved rare, with some public TCRs found in many donors.

The PCR used 60 Vbeta and 13 Jbeta primers. Clones were read by immunoSEQ multiplex PCR, and TCRdb kept only the in-frame ones, dropping some. This sample has roughly 190,000 clones, with approximately 84% found just once. The V gene end was trimmed by 4 bases and the J gene end by 0 bases; junction bases not matched to a gene: 5. Germline V gives CDR1 SGHAT, CDR2 FQNNGV. The CDR3 spans 15 residues. A note on this clone: Its antigen remains unknown.

Specimen: PBMCs. V usage is TRBV11-2 and J usage is TRBJ2-5, with 7 bases that match TRBD1. The origin of this receptor is a man aged 50 to 59 in good health and CMV-seronegative. CDR3 sequence reads: CASSSGQPYQETQYF. As DNA, the CDR3 is TGTGCCAGCAGCTCGGGACAGCCGTACCAAGAGACCCAGTACTTC.